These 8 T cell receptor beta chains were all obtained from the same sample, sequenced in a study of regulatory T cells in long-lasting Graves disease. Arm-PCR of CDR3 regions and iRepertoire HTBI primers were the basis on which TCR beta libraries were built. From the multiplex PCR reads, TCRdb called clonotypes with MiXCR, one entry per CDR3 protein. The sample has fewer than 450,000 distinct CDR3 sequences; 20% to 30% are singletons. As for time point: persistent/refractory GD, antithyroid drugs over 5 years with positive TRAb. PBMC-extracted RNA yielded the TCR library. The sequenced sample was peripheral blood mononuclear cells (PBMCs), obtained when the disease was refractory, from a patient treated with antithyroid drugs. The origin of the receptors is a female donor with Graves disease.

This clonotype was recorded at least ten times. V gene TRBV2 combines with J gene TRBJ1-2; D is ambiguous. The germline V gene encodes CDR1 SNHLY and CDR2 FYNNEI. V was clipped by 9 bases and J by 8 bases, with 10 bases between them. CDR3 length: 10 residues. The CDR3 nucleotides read TGTGCCAGGGTCCAGGTCGGCTACACCTTC. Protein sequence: CARVQVGYTF.

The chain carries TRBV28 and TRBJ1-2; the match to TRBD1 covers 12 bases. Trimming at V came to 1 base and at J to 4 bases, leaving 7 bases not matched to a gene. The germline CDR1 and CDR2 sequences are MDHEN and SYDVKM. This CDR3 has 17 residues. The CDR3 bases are TGTGCCAGCAGTTTATTTCTGGGGACAGGGGGCGGCTATGGCTACACCTTC. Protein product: CASSLFLGTGGGYGYTF.

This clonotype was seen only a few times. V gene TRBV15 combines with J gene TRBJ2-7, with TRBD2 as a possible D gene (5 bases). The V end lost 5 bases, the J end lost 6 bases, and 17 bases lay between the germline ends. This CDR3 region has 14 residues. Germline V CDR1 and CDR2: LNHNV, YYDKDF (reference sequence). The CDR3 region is CATSSPGVTSEQYF. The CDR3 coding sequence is TGTGCCACCAGCTCTCCCGGGGTGACGAGCGAGCAGTACTTC.

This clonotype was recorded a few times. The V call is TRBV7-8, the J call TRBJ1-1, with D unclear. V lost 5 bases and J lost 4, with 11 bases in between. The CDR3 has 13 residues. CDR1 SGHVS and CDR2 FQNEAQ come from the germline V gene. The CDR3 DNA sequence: TGTGCCAGCAGCCCGCAATGGGGCACTGAAGCTTTCTTT. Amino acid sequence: CASSPQWGTEAFF. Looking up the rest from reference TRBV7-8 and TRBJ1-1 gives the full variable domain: GAGVSQSPRYKVAKRGQDVALRCDPISGHVSLFWYQQALGQGPEFLTYFQNEAQLDKSGLPSDRFFAERPEGSVSTLKIQRTQQEDSAVYLCASSPQWGTEAFFGQGTRLTVV.

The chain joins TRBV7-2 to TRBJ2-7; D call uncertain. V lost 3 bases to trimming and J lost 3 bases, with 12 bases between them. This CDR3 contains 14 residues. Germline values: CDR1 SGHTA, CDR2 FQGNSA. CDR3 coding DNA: TGTGCCAGCAGCTTTTCCCCGACGAACTACGAGCAGTACTTC. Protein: CASSFSPTNYEQYF.

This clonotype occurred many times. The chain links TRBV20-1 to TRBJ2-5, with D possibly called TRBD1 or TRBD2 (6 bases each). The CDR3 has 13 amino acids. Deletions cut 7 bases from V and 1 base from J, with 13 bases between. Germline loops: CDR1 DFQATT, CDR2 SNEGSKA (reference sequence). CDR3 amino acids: CSGGGLFQETQYF. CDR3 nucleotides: TGCAGTGGAGGGGGACTTTTCCAAGAGACCCAGTACTTC.

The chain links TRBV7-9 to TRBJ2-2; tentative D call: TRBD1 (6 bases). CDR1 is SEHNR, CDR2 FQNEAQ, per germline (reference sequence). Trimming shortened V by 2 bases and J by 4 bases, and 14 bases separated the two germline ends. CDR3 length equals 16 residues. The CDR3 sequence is CASSLSPGASTGELFF. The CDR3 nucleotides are TGTGCCAGCAGCTTAAGTCCAGGGGCGAGCACCGGGGAGCTGTTTTTT. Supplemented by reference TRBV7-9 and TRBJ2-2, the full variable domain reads DTGVSQNPRHKITKRGQNVTFRCDPISEHNRLYWYRQTLGQGPEFLTYFQNEAQLEKSRLLSDRFSAERPKGSFSTLEIQRTEQGDSAMYLCASSLSPGASTGELFFGEGSRLTVL.

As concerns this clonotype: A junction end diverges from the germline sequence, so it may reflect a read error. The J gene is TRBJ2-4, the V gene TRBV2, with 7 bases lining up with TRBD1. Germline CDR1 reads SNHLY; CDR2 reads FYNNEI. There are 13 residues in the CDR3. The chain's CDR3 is CASDRDTKNIRHF. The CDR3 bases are TGTGCCAGCGACAGGGATACCAAAAACATTCGGCACTTC.